The entry below describes one T cell receptor (beta chain). Its binding antigen is unknown. Qualities for individual bases were not recorded, and no much larger clone is one base off. Whole blood was collected in K2EDTA tubes by collaborating institutions according to the institutions' own protocols. For TCRbeta analysis, collaborators shipped samples as frozen whole blood, isolated PBMCs, or DNA extracted from either of those sample types. The germline V gene (reference sequence) provides CDR1 SGHNT and CDR2 YYREEE. V is shortened by 2 bases, J by 5 bases, and the region joining them spans 10 bases. The CDR3 numbers 14 residues from cysteine through phenylalanine. This entry keeps only the CDR3 DNA: 42 bases, framed from base 1. TCRbeta CDR3 regions were amplified from genomic DNA by means of the immunoSEQ Assay, a bias-controlled multiplex PCR. The study's processing was this. Nucleated cell counts per sample were estimated from amplification of reference gene primers within the assay. To quantify the absolute abundance of each unique TCRbeta CDR3 rearrangement, sequence reads were collapsed and filtered. For each sample, productive Simpson clonality was calculated as the square root of Simpson's diversity index over productive rearrangements. This immuneACCESS table, as held by TCRdb, lists in-frame sequences with V and J called but not all clones. Of the missing ones, under half trace to an unresolved V gene in checked studies; the others have no known cause. Clonal size and the V and J genes are those of that table, whereas D and trimming came from the DNA. The sample yields 250,000 to 300,000 clones; 70% to 90% were counted once. The ten largest clonotypes hold approximately 5.1% of the sample.

This specimen belongs to a study of blood T cell repertoires in COVID-19 (dated by TCRdb to 2020 to 2021). With respect to the entire study: The collaborator samples originated in the United States, Italy and Spain and spanned the acute and convalescent phases of COVID-19. Subjects who had been exposed to COVID-19, were actively infected with it, or had recovered from it provided the deeply sampled blood TCRbeta repertoires that made up the dataset. Where HLA class I and class II types were available, the types were taken from metadata supplied by the sample provider, not from assay-based typing. Samples were obtained from the ongoing ImmuneRACE study (first 160 participants) and from 1,200 or so subjects provided by 6 global collaborators. Nearly every sample came with metadata listing a de-identified subject ID, COVID-19 status, age in years and sex. The material from the prospective study consisted of cDNA or gDNA derived from T cells, B-cell-depleted T cells, or PBMCs. The repertoires were made available in a free public database intended to serve as a resource for research on the immune response to SARS-CoV-2. Beyond this particular receptor, the publication reports: How much clinical and demographic metadata was included differed by source and by participant, and the metadata was provided uncurated.

Sequenced sample: peripheral blood. This sequence uses TRBV5-4 and TRBJ2-2; the D gene lacks a confident call. This receptor was obtained from a man aged 50 to 60 with active or convalescent COVID-19. The DNA sequence is TGTGCCAGCAGCTTTGAGATGAAGACCGGGGAGCTGTTTTTT. This is translated as CASSFEMKTGELFF.